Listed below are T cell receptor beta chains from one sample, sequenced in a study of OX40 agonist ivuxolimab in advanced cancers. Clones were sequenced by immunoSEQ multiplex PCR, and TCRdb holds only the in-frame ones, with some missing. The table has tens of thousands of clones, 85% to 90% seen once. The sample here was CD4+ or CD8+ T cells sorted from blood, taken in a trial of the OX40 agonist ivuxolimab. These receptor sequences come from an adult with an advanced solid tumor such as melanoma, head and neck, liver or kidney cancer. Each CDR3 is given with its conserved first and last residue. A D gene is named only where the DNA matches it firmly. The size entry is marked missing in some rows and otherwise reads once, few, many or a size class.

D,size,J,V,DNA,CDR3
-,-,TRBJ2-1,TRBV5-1,TGCGCCAGCAGCTTGGAACAGGGAATCTACAATGAGCAGTTCTTC,CASSLEQGIYNEQFF
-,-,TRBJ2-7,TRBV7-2,TGTGCCAGCAGCTTAGGAGTGGGAGTCTCCTACGAGCAGTACTTC,CASSLGVGVSYEQYF
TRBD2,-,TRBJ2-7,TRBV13,TGTGCCAGCAGCTTTAGGCCCTCGGGCGGGGGGGAGAAATACGAGCAGTACTTC,CASSFRPSGGGEKYEQYF
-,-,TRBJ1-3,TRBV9,TGTGCCACCTTCCGGGGAGGGCCTAAGGAAGATTCTGGAAACACCATATATTTT,CATFRGGPKEDSGNTIYF
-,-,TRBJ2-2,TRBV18,TGTGCCAGCTCACCACTCGGGACAACTACCGGGGAGCTGTTTTTT,CASSPLGTTTGELFF
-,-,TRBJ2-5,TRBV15,TGTGCCACCAGCAGAGATCGCGGGTCCCAAGAGACCCAGTACTTC,CATSRDRGSQETQYF
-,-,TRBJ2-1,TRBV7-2,TGTGCCAGCAGCTTGTTGGCGGGGGCTTCCGAGGCGTTCTTC,CASSLLAGASEAFF
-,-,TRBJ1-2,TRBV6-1,TGTGCCAGCAGGGCAGTTGGCCTCACCAACTATGGCTACACCTTC,CASRAVGLTNYGYTF
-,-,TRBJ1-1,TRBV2,TGTGCCAGCAGTGCGGGCCGATTGAACACTGAAGCTTTCTTT,CASSAGRLNTEAFF
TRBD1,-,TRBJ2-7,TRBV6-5,TGTGCCAGCACCCCGACGGACAGGTTGGTCAACGAGCAGTACTTC,CASTPTDRLVNEQYF
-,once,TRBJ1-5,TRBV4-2,TGTGCCAGCAGCCAAGCCAGCCAGTGGGGGAACAATCAGCCCCAGCATTTT,CASSQASQWGNNQPQHF
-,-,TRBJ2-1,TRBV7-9,TGTGCCAGCATGGCGGAGCTGTCCTACAATGAGCAGTTCTTC,CASMAELSYNEQFF
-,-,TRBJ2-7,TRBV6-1,TGTGCCAGCAGTGCCGACAGGTACGGCGAGCAGTACTTC,CASSADRYGEQYF
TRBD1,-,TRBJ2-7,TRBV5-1,TGCGCCAGCAGCGCCACCTACTGGACAGGGGACGCCTACGAGCAGTACTTC,CASSATYWTGDAYEQYF
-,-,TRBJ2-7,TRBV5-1,TGCGCCAGCAGCTGGGGGGCGGGACGCGCCTACGAGCAGTACTTC,CASSWGAGRAYEQYF
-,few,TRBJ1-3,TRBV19,TGTGCCAGTACCGCTACCTGGCAGACCGCTGGAAACACCATATATTTT,CASTATWQTAGNTIYF
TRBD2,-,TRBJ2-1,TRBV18,TGTGCCAGCTCGGGACTAGCGGGAGCTGAAGAGCAGTTCTTC,CASSGLAGAEEQFF
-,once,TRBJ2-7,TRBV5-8,TGTGCCAGCAGCTTGGCCCGAGGGACTTTGTACTTC,CASSLARGTLYF
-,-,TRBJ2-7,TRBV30,TGTGCCTGGAGTTCCCGACTAAAAACAACCTACGAGCAGTACTTC,CAWSSRLKTTYEQYF
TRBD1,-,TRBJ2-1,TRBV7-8,TGTGCCAGCAGCTCCCAAACCTGGACAGGCTACAATGAGCAGTTCTTC,CASSSQTWTGYNEQFF
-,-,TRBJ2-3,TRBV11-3,TGTGCCAGCAGCTTAGATTCTGGAGGAGTAGATACGCAGTATTTT,CASSLDSGGVDTQYF